The 26 T cell receptor beta chains below all came from one sample that was sequenced in a study of long-term antiretroviral therapy in people with HIV. This was the immunoSEQ v3.0 assay at survey level. The method was immunoSEQ multiplex PCR; TCRdb's version includes in-frame clones alone and lacks a portion of them. The sample has 20,000 to 30,000 clones, around four fifths seen once. The material sequenced was unsorted PBMCs, taken 3 years after starting antiretroviral therapy. These receptors were obtained from a man aged 18 to 35 with HIV.

The count of this clone is one. V usage is TRBV28 and J usage is TRBJ2-5; 9 bases align to TRBD1. Unmatched junction bases numbered 6, after V lost 6 bases and J lost 4 bases. Germline V lookup: CDR1 MDHEN, CDR2 SYDVKM. CDR3 size: 14 residues. The CDR3 DNA follows: TGTGCCAGCAGGGGGACAGGGAAAAGAGAGACCCAGTACTTC. Translating gives CASRGTGKRETQYF.

The chain couples TRBV6-4 to TRBJ2-2; 15 bases line up with TRBD2. V dropped 9 bases and J dropped 6; count of bases not matched to a gene: 8. CDR3 length: 16 amino acids. Per the germline V gene, CDR1 is MRHNA and CDR2 is SNTAGT. The CDR3 spells CASETGLAGGAGELFF. For the CDR3, the DNA is TGTGCCAGTGAGACGGGACTAGCGGGAGGTGCCGGGGAGCTGTTTTTT.

The CDR3 sequence: CASSEAYSPTSYEQYF. In DNA, the CDR3 is TGTGCCAGCAGTGAAGCTTACAGCCCTACGTCCTACGAGCAGTACTTC. This sequence joins TRBV6-1 and TRBJ2-7; D unresolved. Trimming cost V 0 bases and J 1 base, with 13 bases left between them. The CDR3 length is 16 residues. CDR1 is MNHNS and CDR2 is SASEGT in the germline V gene.

The genes are TRBV5-6 and TRBJ1-2, with 8 bases matching TRBD1. The J segment lost 7 bases and the V segment lost 3 bases, leaving 5 bases of the junction unmatched. The CDR3 has 13 residues. From germline, CDR1 is SGHDT and CDR2 YYEEEE. DNA for the CDR3: TGTGCCAGCAGCTCAGGGGGCGCGAGTGGCTACACCTTC. Translating it yields CASSSGGASGYTF.

V and J are TRBV5-1 and TRBJ2-7, with D possibly matching TRBD1 (6 bases). The CDR3 is 14 amino acids. The germline CDR1 and CDR2 sequences are SGHRS and YFSETQ. Trimming took off 0 bases at V and 1 base at J, with 8 bases between the two ends. Here the CDR3 DNA reads TGCGCCAGCAGCTTGGGGGGACATTCCTACGAGCAGTACTTC. It codes for CASSLGGHSYEQYF. Full variable domain (outside the CDR3, taken from reference TRBV5-1 and TRBJ2-7): KAGVTQTPRYLIKTRGQQVTLSCSPISGHRSVSWYQQTPGQGLQFLFEYFSETQRNKGNFPGRFSGRQFSNSRSEMNVSTLELGDSALYLCASSLGGHSYEQYFGPGTRLTVT.

The chain combines TRBV18 with TRBJ2-1, with TRBD2 identical over 8 bases. The CDR3 runs to 16 residues. With 5 bases clipped from V and 5 bases from J, the junction kept 11 bases outside the gene matches. Looked up from germline, CDR1 is KGHSH and CDR2 is LQKENI. The CDR3 reads CASSSTHSGVNNEQFF. The CDR3 bases are TGTGCCAGCTCATCCACCCATAGCGGGGTAAACAATGAGCAGTTCTTC.

V gene TRBV7-8 combines with J gene TRBJ1-1; D perhaps matches TRBD1 (6 bases). V lost 3 bases to trimming and J lost 6 bases, with 17 bases between them. The CDR3 sequence is 15 residues long. Germline V gene lookup returns CDR1 SGHVS and CDR2 FQNEAQ. Here the CDR3 DNA reads TGTGCCAGCAGCTTGGACACCGGGACATGGGCTGAAGCTTTCTTT. Its translation is CASSLDTGTWAEAFF.

This clone was recorded a few times. The chain is built from TRBV9 and TRBJ1-3; D remains ambiguous. The CDR3 runs to 12 residues. The ends were cut back, 4 bases at V and 4 bases at J, with 6 bases in the middle. In germline, CDR1 is SGDLS, CDR2 YYNGEE. The DNA of the CDR3 is TGTGCCAGCAGCCCCCAGGGAAACACCATATATTTT. Translating it yields CASSPQGNTIYF.

J is TRBJ2-1 and V is TRBV9, with D perhaps matching TRBD1 (6 bases). V dropped 0 bases and J dropped 4 bases, with 11 bases sitting between them. CDR3 length: 15 residues. Germline V CDR1 and CDR2: SGDLS, YYNGEE. CDR3 loop: CASSVGQVGYNEQFF. The CDR3 coding sequence is TGTGCCAGCAGCGTAGGACAGGTGGGGTACAATGAGCAGTTCTTC.

The chain uses TRBV11-2 and TRBJ2-2; the D gene is possibly TRBD2 (6 bases). The germline gives CDR1 SGHAT, CDR2 FQNNGV. The ends were cut back, 8 bases at V and 3 bases at J, with 13 bases in the middle. This CDR3 spans 14 amino acids. CDR3 amino acids: CASGGGAYTGELFF. The CDR3 DNA sequence: TGTGCCAGCGGTGGCGGGGCCTACACCGGGGAGCTGTTTTTT.

V and J are TRBV19 and TRBJ2-7; tentatively, D is TRBD2 (5 bases). There are 13 residues in the CDR3. The V and J ends lost 5 bases and 3 bases respectively, with 11 bases between them. CDR1 LNHDA and CDR2 SQIVND come from the germline V gene (reference sequence). This CDR3 reads CASSPGFHYEQYF. The CDR3 DNA reads as TGTGCCAGTAGTCCGGGATTCCACTACGAGCAGTACTTC. The whole variable domain, remainder taken from reference TRBV19 and TRBJ2-7, is DGGITQSPKYLFRKEGQNVTLSCEQNLNHDAMYWYRQDPGQGLRLIYYSQIVNDFQKGDIAEGYSVSREKKESFPLTVTSAQKNPTAFYLCASSPGFHYEQYFGPGTRLTVT.

The chain joins TRBV19 to TRBJ2-1, with 8 bases matching TRBD1. This CDR3 is 15 amino acids long. V trimming: 9 bases; J trimming: 0 bases; junction bases outside the gene matches: 7. CDR1 is LNHDA, CDR2 SQIVND, per germline (reference sequence). The CDR3 DNA reads TGTGCCAGCGAAAACAGGGGGTTCTCCTACAATGAGCAGTTCTTC. This sequence encodes CASENRGFSYNEQFF.

This clone was seen a single time. The chain joins TRBV27 to TRBJ2-3; D uncertain. CDR3 length: 14 amino acids. CDR1 MNHEY and CDR2 SMNVEV come from the germline V gene (reference sequence). Trimming cost V 3 bases and J 0 bases, with 7 bases left between them. CDR3 region: CASSLSVSTDTQYF. The CDR3 DNA reads as TGTGCCAGCAGTTTGTCGGTTAGCACAGATACGCAGTATTTT.

The rearrangement joins TRBV6-6 to TRBJ2-3; 9 bases fit TRBD2. The germline V gene has CDR1 MNHNY and CDR2 SVGAGI (reference sequence). The CDR3 totals 15 residues. The trim removed 6 bases at V and 2 bases at J, leaving 6 bases unmatched. CDR3 sequence: CASSLRGGYTDTQYF. The CDR3 nucleotides read TGTGCCAGCAGCTTGCGGGGGGGCTACACAGATACGCAGTATTTT.

This rearrangement joins TRBV7-9 to TRBJ1-3; D unresolved. CDR3 length: 18 residues. The V and J ends lost 3 bases and 3 bases respectively, with 21 bases between them. CDR1 SEHNR and CDR2 FQNEAQ come from the germline V gene (reference sequence). As DNA, the CDR3 is TGTGCCAGCAGCTTTTTTCAGGCGGTTGAGGGTTTTGGAAACACCATATATTTT. Residues: CASSFFQAVEGFGNTIYF.

The chain has TRBV25-1 and TRBJ1-1; 7 bases align to TRBD1. The V and J ends lost 4 bases and 5 bases, in that order; junction bases with no gene match: 10. CDR3 length: 15 residues. Germline lookup yields CDR1 MGHDK and CDR2 SYGVNS. The CDR3 here is CASSGHRGRGTEAFF. In DNA form, the CDR3 reads TGTGCCAGCAGTGGACACAGGGGAAGGGGGACTGAAGCTTTCTTT. Filled out from reference TRBV25-1 and TRBJ1-1, the complete variable domain reads EADIYQTPRYLVIGTGKKITLECSQTMGHDKMYWYQQDPGMELHLIHYSYGVNSTEKGDLSSESTVSRIRTEHFPLTLESARPSHTSQYLCASSGHRGRGTEAFFGQGTRLTVV.

The chain uses TRBV4-1 and TRBJ1-3; TRBD1 might be the D (6 bases). V was shortened by 3 bases and J by 0 bases, with 12 bases between the two germline ends. This CDR3 is built from 16 residues. Germline V gene data show CDR1 as MGHRA and CDR2 as YSYEKL. DNA for the CDR3: TGCGCCAGCAGCCAGACAGGAAAGAGCTCTGGAAACACCATATATTTT. It translates to CASSQTGKSSGNTIYF.

The chain carries TRBV6-1 and TRBJ2-2; D is undetermined. The V and J ends lost 6 bases and 14 bases respectively, with 22 bases between them. Per germline, CDR1 MNHNS and CDR2 SASEGT. The CDR3 sequence is 14 residues long. The CDR3 bases are TGTGCCAGCAGAAGCCCGGCAGAACCGCGGCCCCTGTTTTTT. Encoded protein: CASRSPAEPRPLFF.

This rearrangement joins TRBV7-9 to TRBJ2-3; 7 bases align to TRBD2. Germline V lookup: CDR1 SEHNR, CDR2 FQNEAQ (reference sequence). After removal of 3 bases from V and 4 bases from J, the junction contained 7 bases not matched to a gene. The CDR3 loop spans 15 amino acids. The CDR3 loop reads CASSFMGGGSDTQYF. The CDR3 DNA follows: TGTGCCAGCAGCTTTATGGGGGGGGGATCAGATACGCAGTATTTT.

CDR3 region: CASSLDQTGAYEQYF. The CDR3 DNA is TGTGCCAGCAGCTTAGACCAGACAGGGGCCTACGAGCAGTACTTC. This chain links TRBV11-2 with TRBJ2-7; 8 positions agree with TRBD1. The CDR3 covers 15 residues. The V and J ends lost 0 bases and 2 bases, in that order; junction bases with no gene match: 3. Looked up from germline, CDR1 is SGHAT and CDR2 is FQNNGV.

This clone was observed a handful of times. This sequence joins TRBV9 and TRBJ1-5; 9 bases map to TRBD1. The ends lost 4 bases at V and 5 bases at J; junction bases unmatched: 1. The germline V gene has CDR1 SGDLS and CDR2 YYNGEE. The CDR3 spans 13 residues. In DNA, the CDR3 is TGTGCCAGCAGCCGGACAGGGGATCAGCCCCAGCATTTT. Its protein product is CASSRTGDQPQHF.

The chain is built from TRBV11-2 and TRBJ2-7, with D possibly being TRBD1 (6 bases). The V gene's germline CDR1 is SGHAT and CDR2 FQNNGV. V was trimmed by 2 bases and J by 4 bases, leaving 18 bases between them. CDR3 length: 16 amino acids. CDR3 nucleotide sequence: TGTGCCAGCAGCTTACTAGACAGGAAGGGAACTTACGAGCAGTACTTC. It translates to CASSLLDRKGTYEQYF. Looking up the rest from reference TRBV11-2 and TRBJ2-7 gives the full variable domain: EAGVAQSPRYKIIEKRQSVAFWCNPISGHATLYWYQQILGQGPKLLIQFQNNGVVDDSQLPKDRFSAERLKGVDSTLKIQPAKLEDSAVYLCASSLLDRKGTYEQYFGPGTRLTVT.

This chain links TRBV5-6 with TRBJ1-2; D gene unclear. This CDR3 comprises 13 residues. Germline CDR1 SGHDT, CDR2 YYEEEE. V was trimmed by 5 bases and J by 0 bases, leaving 8 bases between them. The CDR3 sequence is CASRSGANYGYTF. In nucleotides, the CDR3 is TGTGCCAGCAGATCAGGAGCTAACTATGGCTACACCTTC.

The rearrangement joins TRBV5-1 to TRBJ2-1; TRBD2 aligns across 8 bases. The CDR3 consists of 14 residues. J lost 7 bases, V lost 4 bases, and 7 bases had no gene match. Looked up from germline, CDR1 is SGHRS and CDR2 is YFSETQ. In nucleotides, the CDR3 is TGCGCCAGCAGCATTATCGGGGGGGCTAATGAGCAGTTCTTC. Protein product: CASSIIGGANEQFF.

In its sample, this clone was seen once. The chain recombines TRBV30 with TRBJ1-1, with 9 bases matching TRBD1. Germline V gene lookup returns CDR1 GTSNPN and CDR2 SVGIG (reference sequence). This CDR3 is 14 amino acids long. With V trimmed by 7 bases and J by 0 bases, 6 bases remained unmatched. The CDR3 is CAFYRGRVNTEAFF. The CDR3, as DNA: TGTGCCTTTTACAGGGGGCGGGTGAACACTGAAGCTTTCTTT.

V and J are TRBV30 and TRBJ2-1; TRBD2 matches at 8 bases. Looked up from germline, CDR1 is GTSNPN and CDR2 is SVGIG (reference sequence). V trimming: 2 bases; J trimming: 5 bases; junction bases outside the gene matches: 8. The CDR3 length is 15 residues. The CDR3 DNA reads TGTGCCTGGAGTTCCCGGGGGGGAGAAAACAATGAGCAGTTCTTC. Amino acid sequence: CAWSSRGGENNEQFF.